This TCR beta chain was sequenced during a study of shared clonotypes between healthy human individuals. At a deep level, the assay was run. The method was immunoSEQ multiplex PCR; TCRdb's version includes in-frame clones alone and lacks a portion of them. The sample carries some 2.3 million clones, approximately 93% recorded once. The CDR3 consists of 13 residues. With V trimmed by 3 bases and J by 3 bases, 3 bases remained unmatched. CDR1 is GTSNPN, CDR2 SVGIG, per germline (reference sequence). Partitioning of CD4+ cells yielded a CD45RA+ naive subset and a CD45RA-negative memory subset. The clonotype was recovered from a man between 18 and 35 years old in good health. Some clones in this sample may be carry-over from other donors' samples. The sample consisted of naive CD4+ T cells from PBMCs. Subset denoted: CD45RA+ positively selected. This chain links TRBV30 with TRBJ2-7, with TRBD1 matching 9 bases. The DNA of the CDR3 is TGTGCCTGGAGAAGGGACAGGGACTACGAGCAGTACTTC. Its protein is CAWRRDRDYEQYF.